The following is a T cell receptor beta chain sequence with its context. Germline trimming cut 3 bases from V and 5 bases from J; bases unmatched to any gene: 10. Germline V lookup: CDR1 SGHAT, CDR2 FQNNGV. The CDR3 has 17 amino acids. The table came from immunoSEQ multiplex PCR; TCRdb's copy has only in-frame clones and leaves some out. In the table there are roughly 87,000 clones, approximately 94% of which are singletons. This sample is drawn from a study of technical replicates of blood from a few donors. This clonotype was sampled from a human donor in good health. Sequenced: T cells isolated from PBMCs. The V call is TRBV11-2, the J call TRBJ2-2, with 9 bases fitting TRBD2. In DNA, the CDR3 is TGTGCCAGCAGCTTCGGGGTAGCGGGAGTATTAACCGGGGAGCTGTTTTTT. Amino acids: CASSFGVAGVLTGELFF.